The next 27 T cell receptor beta chains were all read from a single sample in a study of blood T cell repertoires in COVID-19. The data were produced by immunoSEQ multiplex PCR, yet TCRdb's version contains in-frame clones alone and is incomplete. This table holds about 180,000 clones, 80% to 90% found once. The sample comprised peripheral blood. These receptors were obtained from a man in his 60s with acute or convalescent COVID-19.

This clone has just a few counts. The rearrangement uses TRBV19 and TRBJ1-5; D might be TRBD1 (5 bases). The CDR3 is made up of 15 amino acids. V was pared by 4 bases and J by 6 bases, with 16 bases between. CDR1 LNHDA and CDR2 SQIVND come from the germline V gene (reference sequence). CDR3 nucleotide sequence: TGTGCCAGTAGTAAATCACAAGGGGACTTTCAGCCCCAGCATTTT. Protein product: CASSKSQGDFQPQHF. The whole variable domain, remainder taken from reference TRBV19 and TRBJ1-5, is DGGITQSPKYLFRKEGQNVTLSCEQNLNHDAMYWYRQDPGQGLRLIYYSQIVNDFQKGDIAEGYSVSREKKESFPLTVTSAQKNPTAFYLCASSKSQGDFQPQHFGDGTRLSIL.

V gene TRBV12-5 combines with J gene TRBJ1-5; a possible D gene is TRBD1 (6 bases). Germline lookup yields CDR1 LGHNT and CDR2 FRNRAP. The CDR3 totals 13 residues. The V end was cut by 9 bases, the J end by 7 bases, with 16 bases between. The CDR3 loop is CASLGQGSQPQHF. The CDR3 DNA is TGTGCTAGCCTGGGCCAGGGGAGCCAGCCCCAGCATTTT.

V gene TRBV18 combines with J gene TRBJ2-2; D remains unclear. V shed 5 bases and J shed 0 bases, with 4 bases lying between them. Per germline, CDR1 KGHSH and CDR2 LQKENI. The CDR3 spans 13 residues. DNA for the CDR3: TGTGCCAGCTCAGTCGCGAACACCGGGGAGCTGTTTTTT. Amino acids: CASSVANTGELFF.

This clone was seen a handful of times. In nucleotides, the CDR3 is TGTGCCAGCAGTTCAACACACAGTGAAGCTTTCTTT. Translated, it gives CASSSTHSEAFF. The V and J genes are TRBV28 and TRBJ1-1; D is unclear. The CDR3 length is 12 residues. Germline assignment: CDR1 MDHEN and CDR2 SYDVKM. Trimming pared 4 bases from V and 7 bases from J, leaving 10 bases between.

This chain uses TRBV5-1 with TRBJ2-1; possibly TRBD2 for D (6 bases). The CDR3 is made up of 14 amino acids. CDR1 is SGHRS, CDR2 YFSETQ, per germline. V lost 7 bases, J lost 4 bases, and 15 bases lay in between. The CDR3 DNA follows: TGCGCCAGCTCCCCGGCTAGCGAGTACAATGAGCAGTTCTTC. It codes for CASSPASEYNEQFF.

This rearrangement joins TRBV3-1 (or the pseudogene TRBV3-2) to TRBJ1-4; D uncertain. CDR1 LGHDT and CDR2 YNNKEL come from the germline V gene (reference sequence). The ends were cut back, 1 base at V and 6 bases at J, with 18 bases in the middle. CDR3 length: 17 amino acids. The CDR3 region is CASSQGRQLLRDEKLFF. The CDR3 DNA reads TGTGCCAGCAGCCAAGGACGCCAGCTACTGCGGGATGAAAAACTGTTTTTT.

The rearrangement uses TRBV19 and TRBJ1-4; TRBD1 is a possible D gene (5 bases). Trimming left V 9 bases short and J 12 bases short, with 20 bases between. Germline V gives CDR1 LNHDA, CDR2 SQIVND (reference sequence). The CDR3 consists of 13 residues. Here the CDR3 DNA reads TGTGCCAGCCGGGGTGGGACTAATTCGGAACTGTTTTTT. Amino acids: CASRGGTNSELFF.

V is TRBV28 and J is TRBJ2-7, with D possibly being TRBD1 (6 bases). There are 11 residues in the CDR3. V lost 6 bases and J lost 4, with 7 bases in between. CDR1 MDHEN and CDR2 SYDVKM come from the germline V gene. The CDR3 loop is CASSTGYEQYF. In nucleotides, the CDR3 is TGTGCCAGCAGCACAGGGTACGAGCAGTACTTC.

V gene TRBV28 combines with J gene TRBJ2-1; 7 bases are shared with TRBD1. V shed 6 bases, J shed 0 bases, and the junction held 5 bases outside the gene matches. This CDR3 spans 15 amino acids. From germline, CDR1 is MDHEN and CDR2 SYDVKM. The CDR3 bases are TGTGCCAGCAGGGGACAGTCCAGCTCCTACAATGAGCAGTTCTTC. Translating it yields CASRGQSSSYNEQFF.

In the case of this clone: The junction and the germline gene differ at one end; a read error may be behind it. The chain links TRBV7-9 to TRBJ2-7, with a possible D match to TRBD1 (6 bases). The CDR3 extends over 12 amino acids. Per the germline V gene, CDR1 is SEHNR and CDR2 is FQNEAQ (reference sequence). CDR3 in DNA: TGTGCCAGCAGCCCCAGGACAGACTCGCAAGTCTTC. Protein product: CASSPRTDSQVF.

This rearrangement joins TRBV7-9 to TRBJ1-6, with D maybe TRBD1 (6 bases). The germline V gene has CDR1 SEHNR and CDR2 FQNEAQ (reference sequence). The CDR3 length is 13 residues. V lost 5 bases and J lost 7, with 9 bases in between. CDR3 loop: CASSPGQNSPLHF. For the CDR3, the DNA is TGTGCCAGCAGCCCCGGACAGAATTCACCCCTCCACTTT.

V gene TRBV5-1 combines with J gene TRBJ1-1, with D unresolved. The V gene's germline CDR1 is SGHRS and CDR2 YFSETQ. The CDR3 spans 13 residues. V lost 0 bases and J lost 6, with 9 bases in between. CDR3 protein: CASSLEAGSEAFF. Written as DNA, the CDR3 is TGCGCCAGCAGCTTGGAGGCGGGGTCTGAAGCTTTCTTT.

The chain joins TRBV29-1 to TRBJ2-3; D is perhaps TRBD2 (5 bases). The CDR3 sequence is 14 residues long. CDR1 and CDR2 from the germline V gene are SQVTM and ANQGSEA. Trimming cost V 0 bases and J 11 bases, with 18 bases left between them. Here the CDR3 DNA reads TGCAGCGTTGAAGATCGGCCTACGGGATCTAAGCAGTATTTT. The encoded protein is CSVEDRPTGSKQYF.

This clone was detected only a few times. The chain employs TRBV19 and TRBJ1-1; D gene ambiguous. Germline CDR1 LNHDA, CDR2 SQIVND (reference sequence). CDR3 size: 13 residues. The V gene lost 6 bases and the J gene lost 1 base, with 9 bases spanning the gap. CDR3 sequence: CASRTTSNTEAFF. CDR3 coding DNA: TGTGCCAGTAGGACGACTTCGAACACTGAAGCTTTCTTT.

The rearrangement links TRBV9 to TRBJ2-2; D unresolved. Germline CDR1 and CDR2: SGDLS and YYNGEE. The V gene lost 0 bases and the J gene lost 2 bases, with 11 bases spanning the gap. The CDR3 covers 16 residues. The CDR3 spells CASSVGRNRNTGELFF. The CDR3 coding sequence is TGTGCCAGCAGCGTAGGGCGGAATAGAAACACCGGGGAGCTGTTTTTT.

The chain is built from TRBV19 and TRBJ1-3, with D possibly TRBD1 on 5 matching bases. The length of the CDR3 is 13 residues. V was pared by 11 bases and J by 2 bases, with 13 bases between. CDR1 and CDR2 (germline): LNHDA, SQIVND (reference sequence). The CDR3 DNA is TGTGCCTCAGGGATCGATCCTGGAAACACCATATATTTT. It specifies CASGIDPGNTIYF.

The chain links TRBV27 to TRBJ1-1; D uncertain. Trimming pared 8 bases from V and 3 bases from J, leaving 13 bases between. This CDR3 contains 13 residues. CDR1 MNHEY and CDR2 SMNVEV come from the germline V gene (reference sequence). In nucleotides, the CDR3 is TGTGCCAGCCGAACGGGAATTGACACTGAAGCTTTCTTT. It translates to CASRTGIDTEAFF.

The rearrangement uses TRBV19 and TRBJ2-3; TRBD2 matches at 7 bases. V gave up 2 bases and J gave up 2 bases; unmatched junction bases: 7. The germline V gene has CDR1 LNHDA and CDR2 SQIVND (reference sequence). The CDR3 runs 16 residues. CDR3 amino acids: CASSIWGGPPTDTQYF. The DNA of the CDR3 is TGTGCCAGTAGTATATGGGGGGGACCCCCCACAGATACGCAGTATTTT. Full variable domain (outside the CDR3, taken from reference TRBV19 and TRBJ2-3): DGGITQSPKYLFRKEGQNVTLSCEQNLNHDAMYWYRQDPGQGLRLIYYSQIVNDFQKGDIAEGYSVSREKKESFPLTVTSAQKNPTAFYLCASSIWGGPPTDTQYFGPGTRLTVL.

In regard to this clone: The junction departs from germline at one end; a sequencing error may be responsible. This chain links TRBV7-7 with TRBJ2-7; tentative D call: TRBD1 (6 bases). Germline V lookup: CDR1 SSHAT, CDR2 FNYEAQ (reference sequence). This CDR3 region has 15 residues. CDR3 coding DNA: TGTGCTAGCAGCTTAAAGTCTGGGGGCGGCTACGAGCAGTACTTC. Protein: CASSLKSGGGYEQYF.

V and J are TRBV19 and TRBJ2-7; 9 nucleotides match TRBD2. Germline V gives CDR1 LNHDA, CDR2 SQIVND (reference sequence). The CDR3 is 14 residues long. V lost 1 base to trimming and J lost 5 bases; unmatched junction nucleotides: 3. The CDR3 nucleotides are TGTGCCAGTAGTATAGGCCTAGCGGGAAACGAGCAGTACTTC. Encoded protein: CASSIGLAGNEQYF.

This chain links TRBV28 with TRBJ1-2; TRBD1 matches at 8 bases. Germline CDR1 is MDHEN and CDR2 is SYDVKM. The CDR3 is made up of 14 amino acids. The V gene end was trimmed by 4 bases and the J gene end by 6 bases; junction bases not matched to a gene: 7. In nucleotides, the CDR3 is TGTGCCAGCAGTTCGGACAGGGAATGGGATGGCTACACCTTC. As protein: CASSSDREWDGYTF.

The chain employs TRBV7-8 and TRBJ2-7; 7 nucleotides agree with TRBD2. Germline-derived CDR1 and CDR2 are SGHVS and FQNEAQ. V trimming: 3 bases; J trimming: 7 bases; junction bases outside the gene matches: 9. The CDR3 totals 14 residues. Written as DNA, the CDR3 is TGTGCCAGCAGCTTGTTGGCGGGAGCGAGTGAGCAGTACTTC. As protein: CASSLLAGASEQYF.

V and J are TRBV7-2 and TRBJ2-7; 8 bases fit TRBD2. There are 17 residues in the CDR3. With 3 bases clipped from V and 4 bases from J, the junction kept 14 bases outside the gene matches. Germline V gene lookup returns CDR1 SGHTA and CDR2 FQGNSA. CDR3 in amino acids: CASSFTTGAGERYEQYF. In nucleotides, the CDR3 is TGTGCCAGCAGCTTCACCACGGGAGCGGGAGAGAGGTACGAGCAGTACTTC.

The chain's CDR3 is CASSVTSGTMETQYF. Here the CDR3 DNA reads TGTGCCAGCAGCGTAACCAGCGGTACCATGGAGACCCAGTACTTC. The chain is built from TRBV9 and TRBJ2-5, with a possible D match to TRBD2 (5 bases). The CDR3 totals 15 residues. The germline gives CDR1 SGDLS, CDR2 YYNGEE. The V end was cut by 1 base, the J end by 5 bases, with 15 bases between.

This clone was counted once. The chain is built from TRBV29-1 and TRBJ2-3; TRBD2 is a possible D gene (5 bases). CDR1 and CDR2 (germline): SQVTM, ANQGSEA. This CDR3 is built from 13 residues. Trimming took 6 bases from V and 5 from J, leaving 15 bases between them. DNA of the CDR3: TGCAGCGTCTCCCGTGGAGGAGGAGATACGCAGTATTTT. This sequence encodes CSVSRGGGDTQYF.

This chain joins TRBV27 and TRBJ2-3, with D unclear. V dropped 7 bases and J dropped 0 bases, with 11 bases sitting between them. CDR3 length equals 14 residues. CDR1 is MNHEY, CDR2 SMNVEV, per germline (reference sequence). DNA of the CDR3: TGTGCCAGCAACGGCCTCGGGAGCACAGATACGCAGTATTTT. This encodes CASNGLGSTDTQYF.

The CDR3, as DNA: TGTGCCAGCAGTAAAACAGGGAATCAGCCCCAGCATTTT. This translates into CASSKTGNQPQHF. J is TRBJ1-5 and V is TRBV6-2 or TRBV6-3; D is possibly TRBD1 (6 bases). Looked up from germline, CDR1 is MNHEY and CDR2 is SVGEGT. The CDR3 runs 13 residues. With 5 bases removed from V and 4 bases from J, the gap between germline ends came to 9 bases.